These T cell receptor beta chains were read from a single sample in a study of CD8+ T cells in alopecia areata. The protocol was immunoSEQ multiplex PCR, while the TCRdb copy is restricted to in-frame clones and leaves out a portion. The table records roughly 200,000 clones, around 58% of them present only once. The sample here was CD8+ T cells sorted from blood, taken at week 24, from a patient treated with tofacitinib. These TCRs come from a human donor with alopecia areata. Each CDR3 is given with its conserved first and last residue. D genes are given only for firm matches. Expanded clones are given a class, and other clones once, few, many or no size at all.

.,TRBJ2-7,few,TRBV13,TGTGCCAGCAGCTTAGGTTCGGGGTACGAGCAGTACTTC,CASSLGSGYEQYF
.,TRBJ1-1,.,TRBV27,TGTGCCAGCAGCACGTCCCTCAACACTGAAGCTTTCTTT,CASSTSLNTEAFF
TRBD2,TRBJ2-3,few,TRBV2,TGTGCCAGCCTGGGACTAGCGGGGAGCACAGATACGCAGTATTTT,CASLGLAGSTDTQYF
.,TRBJ1-5,few,TRBV7-9,TGTGCCAGCAGCGAATCCGGGAGTCTCGATCAGCCCCAGCATTTT,CASSESGSLDQPQHF
TRBD1,TRBJ2-1,.,TRBV2,TGTGCCAGCAGTGGAAAACAGGGGGTTACCTACAATGAGCAGTTCTTC,CASSGKQGVTYNEQFF
TRBD1,TRBJ1-5,.,TRBV19,TGTGCCAGCAGGACCGGGACAGGGTTGGGCAATCAGCCCCAGCATTTT,CASRTGTGLGNQPQHF
.,TRBJ1-5,few,TRBV2,TGTGCCAGCAGTGACAGTACTCCATCCAATCAGCCCCAGCATTTT,CASSDSTPSNQPQHF
.,TRBJ2-4,.,TRBV6-5,TGTGCCAGCAGTCCCTCCGGAAACATTCAGTACTTC,CASSPSGNIQYF
.,TRBJ1-1,.,TRBV30,TGTGCCTGGAGTGCCCGAGGGGCGAACACTGAAGCTTTCTTT,CAWSARGANTEAFF
TRBD1,TRBJ2-5,.,TRBV6-1,TGTGCCAGCAGTGGAGACAGGGTCGAGACCCAGTACTTC,CASSGDRVETQYF
TRBD2,TRBJ2-7,once,TRBV30,TGTGCCTGCGGACTAGATTCCTACGAGCAGTACTTC,CACGLDSYEQYF
.,TRBJ2-2,.,TRBV30,TGTGCTCTGTGGGGCGGCACCGGGGAGCTGTTTTTT,CALWGGTGELFF
.,TRBJ1-2,once,TRBV25-1,TGTGCCAGCAGTGAACCGGGAATAGGCTACACCTTC,CASSEPGIGYTF
TRBD1,TRBJ2-7,.,TRBV2,TGTGCCAGCAGCGGGACAGGGGGCAAATTCGAGCAGTACTTC,CASSGTGGKFEQYF
TRBD1,TRBJ2-3,few,TRBV7-8,TGTGCCAGCAGCTCTGGACAGGGGTACACAGATACGCAGTATTTT,CASSSGQGYTDTQYF
.,TRBJ2-7,.,TRBV7-2,TGTGCCAGCAGCGGGTATCGGACGGTGTACGAGCAGTACTTC,CASSGYRTVYEQYF
.,TRBJ2-5,.,TRBV25-1,TGTGCCACTGGGGCATTCCAAGAGACCCAGTACTTC,CATGAFQETQYF
.,TRBJ1-1,.,TRBV2,TGTGCCAGCAGTGAAGTCGTCGGGGACACTGAAGCTTTCTTT,CASSEVVGDTEAFF
TRBD2,TRBJ2-3,.,TRBV2,TGTGCCAGCAGTGCGAGGGAGGGTACGCAGTATTTT,CASSAREGTQYF
.,TRBJ2-5,once,TRBV19,TGTGCCAGTAGTATAGCTGAGATCACTGGGGAGACCCAGTACTTC,CASSIAEITGETQYF
.,TRBJ2-1,.,TRBV13,TGTGCCAGCAGCTACCAGGGGTACAATGAGCAGTTCTTC,CASSYQGYNEQFF
.,TRBJ1-2,few,TRBV29-1,TGCAGCGTTAGGTCGTCTAACTATGGCTACACCTTC,CSVRSSNYGYTF
TRBD1,TRBJ1-2,.,TRBV4-1,TGCGCCAGCAGCCAAGGACAGGGAAGAGGCTATGGCTACACCTTC,CASSQGQGRGYGYTF
.,TRBJ1-5,.,TRBV7-6,TGTGCCAGCAGCTCCGGGGGGAGCAATCAGCCCCAGCATTTT,CASSSGGSNQPQHF
.,TRBJ2-3,.,TRBV5-6,TGTGCCAGCAGCTGGACGATAACAGATACGCAGTATTTT,CASSWTITDTQYF
.,TRBJ2-3,.,TRBV5-6,TGTGCCAGCAGCGCCGGGTCTGCCACAGATACGCAGTATTTT,CASSAGSATDTQYF
.,TRBJ2-7,few,TRBV7-9,TGTGCCAGCAGCGCGTGGGGGTCGGTCCTCGAGCAGTACTTC,CASSAWGSVLEQYF
.,TRBJ2-2,.,TRBV2,TGTGCCAGCTCCTCGTCGGGGGTAGGAAGAACCGGGGAGCTGTTTTTT,CASSSSGVGRTGELFF
TRBD1,TRBJ2-7,.,TRBV14,TGTGCCAGCAGCAACCGGGACAGGGGAAGTTACGAGCAGTACTTC,CASSNRDRGSYEQYF
TRBD1,TRBJ1-6,.,TRBV7-9,TGTGCCAGCAGCCCTGGACAGGGTGGGTCACCCCTCCACTTT,CASSPGQGGSPLHF
TRBD1,TRBJ2-7,.,TRBV29-1,TGCAGCGTTGTTGGGACAGGCTCTCCCTACGAGCAGTACTTC,CSVVGTGSPYEQYF
.,TRBJ2-1,.,TRBV4-1,TGCGCCAGCAGCCAAGATATCCCCGATGAGCAGTTCTTC,CASSQDIPDEQFF
.,TRBJ1-5,.,TRBV27,TGTGCCAGCAGTTTCGGGGGTGCAAATCAGCCCCAGCATTTT,CASSFGGANQPQHF
.,TRBJ2-3,few,TRBV13,TGTGCCAGCGAGGGATCCAGGACGCAGTATTTT,CASEGSRTQYF
TRBD2,TRBJ2-1,once,TRBV2,TGTGCCAGCAGTGGTAGCGGGGGGGTTAATGAGCAGTTCTTC,CASSGSGGVNEQFF
.,TRBJ2-6,few,TRBV5-6,TGTGCCAGCAGCTTGTCTGGGGCCAACGTCCTGACTTTC,CASSLSGANVLTF
.,TRBJ1-1,few,TRBV5-1,TGCGCCAGCAGCGCGATAGCAGGGAATCCTGAAGCTTTCTTT,CASSAIAGNPEAFF
.,TRBJ2-2,.,TRBV2,TGTGCCAGCGCGGAACGGCTGGGAAACACCGGGGAGCTGTTTTTT,CASAERLGNTGELFF
.,TRBJ1-2,.,TRBV5-6,TGTGCCAGCAGCTTCGGGGGTGGCTACACCTTC,CASSFGGGYTF
.,TRBJ2-7,.,TRBV27,TGTGCCAGCAGTCCACAGGCCCTTAGCTACGAGCAGTACTTC,CASSPQALSYEQYF